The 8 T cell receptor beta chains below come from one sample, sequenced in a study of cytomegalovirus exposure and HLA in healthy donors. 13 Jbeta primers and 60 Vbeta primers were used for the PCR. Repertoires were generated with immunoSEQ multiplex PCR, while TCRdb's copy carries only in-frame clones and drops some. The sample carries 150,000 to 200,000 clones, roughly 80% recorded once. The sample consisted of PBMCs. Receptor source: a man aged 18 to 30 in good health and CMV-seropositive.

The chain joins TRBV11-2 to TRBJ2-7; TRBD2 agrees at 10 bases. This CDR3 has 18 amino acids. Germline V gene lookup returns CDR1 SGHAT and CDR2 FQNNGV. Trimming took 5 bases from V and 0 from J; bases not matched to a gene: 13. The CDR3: CASSRLAGRGYGSYEQYF. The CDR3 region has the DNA TGTGCCAGCAGCAGACTAGCGGGTCGCGGGTACGGCTCCTACGAGCAGTACTTC.

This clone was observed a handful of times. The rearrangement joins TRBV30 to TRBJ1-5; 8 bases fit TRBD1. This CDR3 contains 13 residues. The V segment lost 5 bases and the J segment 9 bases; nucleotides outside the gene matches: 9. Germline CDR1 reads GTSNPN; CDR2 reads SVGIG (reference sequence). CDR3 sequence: CAWDDRGVPPQHF. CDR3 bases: TGTGCCTGGGACGACAGGGGCGTTCCGCCCCAGCATTTT. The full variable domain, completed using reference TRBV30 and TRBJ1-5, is SQTIHQWPATLVQPVGSPLSLECTVEGTSNPNLYWYRQAAGRGLQLLFYSVGIGQISSEVPQNLSASRPQDRQFILSSKKLLLSDSGFYLCAWDDRGVPPQHFGDGTRLSIL.

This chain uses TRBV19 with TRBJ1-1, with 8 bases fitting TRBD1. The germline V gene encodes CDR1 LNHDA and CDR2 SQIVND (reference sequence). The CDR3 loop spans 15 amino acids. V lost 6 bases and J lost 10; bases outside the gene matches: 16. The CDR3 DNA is TGTGCCAGTAGCCTAAAACCGGACAGGGTCCATGGAGCTTTCTTT. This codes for CASSLKPDRVHGAFF.

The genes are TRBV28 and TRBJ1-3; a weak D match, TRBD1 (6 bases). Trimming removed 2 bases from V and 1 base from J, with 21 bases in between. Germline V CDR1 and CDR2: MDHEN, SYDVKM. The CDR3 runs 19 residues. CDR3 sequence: CASSLPGGGPGRSGNTIYF. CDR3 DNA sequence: TGTGCCAGCAGTTTACCTGGGGGCGGCCCGGGCAGGTCTGGAAACACCATATATTTT.

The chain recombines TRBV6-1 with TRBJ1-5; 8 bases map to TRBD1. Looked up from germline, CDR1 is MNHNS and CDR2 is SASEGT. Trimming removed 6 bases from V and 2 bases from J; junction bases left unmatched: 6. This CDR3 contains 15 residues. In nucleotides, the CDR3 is TGTGCCAGCAGGGGCGACAGGGGCGGCAATCAGCCCCAGCATTTT. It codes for CASRGDRGGNQPQHF.

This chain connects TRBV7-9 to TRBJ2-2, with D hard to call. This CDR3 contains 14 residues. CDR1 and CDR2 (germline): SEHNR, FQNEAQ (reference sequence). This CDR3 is CSGRVPGITGELFF. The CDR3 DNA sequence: TGTTCCGGCCGGGTCCCTGGAATCACCGGGGAGCTGTTTTTT.

CDR3 amino acids: CASSLPGQGANQPQHF. The CDR3 coding sequence is TGTGCCAGCAGTTTACCCGGACAGGGGGCAAATCAGCCCCAGCATTTT. J is TRBJ1-5 and V is TRBV28, with 11 bases identical to TRBD1. CDR3 size: 16 residues. The germline CDR1 and CDR2 sequences are MDHEN and SYDVKM. The junction had 4 bases not matched to a gene; V was cut back by 2 bases and J by 4 bases.

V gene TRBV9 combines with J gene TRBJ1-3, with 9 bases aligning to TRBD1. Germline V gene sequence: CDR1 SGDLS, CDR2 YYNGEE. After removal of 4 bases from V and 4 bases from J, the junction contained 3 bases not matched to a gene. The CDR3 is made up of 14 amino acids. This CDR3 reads CASSKTGGGNTIYF. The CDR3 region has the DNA TGTGCCAGCAGCAAAACAGGGGGCGGAAACACCATATATTTT.